This T cell receptor (beta chain) stems from a study of blood T cell repertoires in COVID-19. Across the study: The study drew acute and convalescent COVID-19 samples from the United States, Italy and Spain. Nucleic acid was either cDNA or gDNA, and it came from T cells, B-cell-depleted T cells, or PBMCs.

As originally analysed: Amplification from reference gene primers served as the basis for estimated nucleated cell counts. This table comes from immunoSEQ multiplex PCR, and its TCRdb copy is limited to in-frame clones, with some not included. V, J and clone size were drawn from that table, and D and trimming were deduced from the DNA. The table shows a few hundred thousand clones, with nearly 90% occurring only once. Each participant's cohort was designated according to participant-reported clinical history. CDR3 length equals 11 residues. V gave up 10 bases and J gave up 2 bases, with 8 bases separating them. The germline CDR1 and CDR2 sequences are SNHLY and FYNNEI.

This TCR came from a woman aged 25 to 39 who had recovered from COVID-19. The chain joins TRBV2 to TRBJ1-1; the D is unclear. Sequences were obtained from PBMCs or T cells enriched from blood (not recorded which). The CDR3 bases are TGTGCCACCTACAGAAACACTGAAGCTTTCTTT. Translated, it gives CATYRNTEAFF.